The following is a T cell receptor beta chain sequence with its context. The antigen remains unidentified. The data derive from a study of Ad26.COV2.S vaccination and SARS-CoV-2 variants. Study outcomes and limitations: Recipients given vaccine exceeded placebo recipients in spike-specific TCR breadth.

Only in-frame clones appear in the TCRdb table, and some are missing; sequencing was by immunoSEQ multiplex PCR. The data show around 300,000 clones, 86% seen once. Stated treatment: around 19 received Ad26.COV2.S at low or high dose, single or two shots; roughly 5 received placebo; per-sample allocation not given. The investigators took samples on day 63 after the first vaccine or placebo injection. The CDR3 totals 13 residues. V was clipped by 7 bases and J by 10 bases, with 14 bases between them. The germline V gene encodes CDR1 ENHRY and CDR2 SYGVKD. The chain combines TRBV10-3 with TRBJ1-6; no firm D call. This receptor was taken from a person between 18 and 65 years old who received the Ad26.COV2.S COVID-19 vaccine or a placebo. Specimen: peripheral blood, collected in a trial of Ad26.COV2.S vaccine versus placebo. The chain's CDR3 is CAITPGKESPLHF. The CDR3 DNA reads TGTGCCATCACCCCAGGAAAGGAATCACCCCTCCACTTT.